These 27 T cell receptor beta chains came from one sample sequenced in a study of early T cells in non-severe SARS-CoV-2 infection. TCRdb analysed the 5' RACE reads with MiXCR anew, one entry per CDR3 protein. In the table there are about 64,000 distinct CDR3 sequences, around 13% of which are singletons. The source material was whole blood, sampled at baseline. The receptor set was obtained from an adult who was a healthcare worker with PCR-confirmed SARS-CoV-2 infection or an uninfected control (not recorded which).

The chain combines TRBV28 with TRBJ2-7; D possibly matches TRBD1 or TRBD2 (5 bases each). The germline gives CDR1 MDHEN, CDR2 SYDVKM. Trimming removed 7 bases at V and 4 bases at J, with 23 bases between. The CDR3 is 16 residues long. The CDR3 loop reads CASISGGRQGEYEQYF. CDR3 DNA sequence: TGTGCCAGCATAAGTGGGGGTCGGCAGGGAGAGTACGAGCAGTACTTC.

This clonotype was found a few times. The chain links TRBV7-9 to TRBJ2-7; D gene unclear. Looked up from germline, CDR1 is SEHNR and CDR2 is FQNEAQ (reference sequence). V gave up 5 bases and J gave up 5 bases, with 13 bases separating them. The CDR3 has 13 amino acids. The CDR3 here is CASSMEIENEQYF. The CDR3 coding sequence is TGTGCCAGCAGCATGGAGATCGAAAACGAGCAGTACTTC.

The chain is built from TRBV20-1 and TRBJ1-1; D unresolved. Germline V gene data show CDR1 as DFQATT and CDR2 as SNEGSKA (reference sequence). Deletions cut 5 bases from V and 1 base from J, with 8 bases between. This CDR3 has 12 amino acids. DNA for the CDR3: TGCAGTGCTCCAGCGAGGAACACTGAAGCTTTCTTT. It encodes CSAPARNTEAFF.

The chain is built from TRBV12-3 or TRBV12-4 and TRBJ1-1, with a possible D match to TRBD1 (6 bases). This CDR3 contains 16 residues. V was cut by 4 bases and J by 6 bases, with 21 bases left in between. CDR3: CASSSLGGQGIAEAFF. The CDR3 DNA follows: TGTGCCAGCAGTTCGTTGGGCGGGCAGGGGATCGCTGAAGCTTTCTTT.

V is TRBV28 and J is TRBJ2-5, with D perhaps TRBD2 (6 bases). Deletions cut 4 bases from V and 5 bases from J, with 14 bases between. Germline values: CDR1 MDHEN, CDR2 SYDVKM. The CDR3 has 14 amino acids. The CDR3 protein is CASSYGTLTETQYF. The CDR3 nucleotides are TGTGCCAGCAGTTATGGGACTTTAACCGAGACCCAGTACTTC.

The CDR3 DNA reads TGTGCCAGCAGTTTTGGACAGGGTAAAGAGCAGTACTTC. This encodes CASSFGQGKEQYF. This chain links TRBV27 with TRBJ2-7; TRBD1 matches at 8 bases. J was trimmed by 7 bases and V by 3 bases; bases with no gene match: 5. This CDR3 is 13 amino acids long. CDR1 and CDR2 (germline): MNHEY, SMNVEV (reference sequence).

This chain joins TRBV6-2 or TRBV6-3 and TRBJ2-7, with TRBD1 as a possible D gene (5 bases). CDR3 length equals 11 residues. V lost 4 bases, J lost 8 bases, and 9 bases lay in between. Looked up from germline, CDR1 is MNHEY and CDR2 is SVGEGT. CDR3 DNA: TGTGCCAGCAGTTTCACAGGTCAGCAGTACTTC. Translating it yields CASSFTGQQYF.

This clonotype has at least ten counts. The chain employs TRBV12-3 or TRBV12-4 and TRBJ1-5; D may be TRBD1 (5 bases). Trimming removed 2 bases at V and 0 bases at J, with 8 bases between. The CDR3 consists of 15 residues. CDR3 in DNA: TGTGCCAGCAGTTTATCAGGGTATAGCAATCAGCCCCAGCATTTT. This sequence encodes CASSLSGYSNQPQHF.

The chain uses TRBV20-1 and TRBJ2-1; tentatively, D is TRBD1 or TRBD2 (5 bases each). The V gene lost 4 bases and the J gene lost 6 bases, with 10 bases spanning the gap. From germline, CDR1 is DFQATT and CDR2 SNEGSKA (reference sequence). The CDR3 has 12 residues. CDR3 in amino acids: CSATPGGNEQFF. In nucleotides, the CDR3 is TGCAGTGCTACCCCTGGGGGCAATGAGCAGTTCTTC.

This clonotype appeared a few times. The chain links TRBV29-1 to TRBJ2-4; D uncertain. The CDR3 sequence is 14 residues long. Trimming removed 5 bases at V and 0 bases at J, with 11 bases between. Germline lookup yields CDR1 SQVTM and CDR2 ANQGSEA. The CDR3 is CSVMGKGAKNIQYF. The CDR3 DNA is TGCAGCGTTATGGGCAAGGGAGCCAAAAACATTCAGTACTTC.

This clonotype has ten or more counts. The CDR3 is CATSGEGYGYTF. In DNA form, the CDR3 reads TGTGCCACCAGTGGGGAGGGCTATGGCTACACCTTC. V usage is TRBV24-1 and J usage is TRBJ1-2, with D unclear. The germline V gene encodes CDR1 KGHDR and CDR2 SFDVKD. Trimming took off 5 bases at V and 4 bases at J, with 7 bases between the two ends. CDR3 length: 12 residues.

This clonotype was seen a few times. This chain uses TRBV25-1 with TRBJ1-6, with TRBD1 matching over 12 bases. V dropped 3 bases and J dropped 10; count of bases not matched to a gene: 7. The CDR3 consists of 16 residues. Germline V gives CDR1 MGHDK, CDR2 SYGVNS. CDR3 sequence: CASSDSGTGGDSPLHF. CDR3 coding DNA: TGTGCCAGCAGTGACTCTGGGACAGGGGGCGACTCACCCCTCCACTTT. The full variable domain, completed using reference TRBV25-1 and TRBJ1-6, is EADIYQTPRYLVIGTGKKITLECSQTMGHDKMYWYQQDPGMELHLIHYSYGVNSTEKGDLSSESTVSRIRTEHFPLTLESARPSHTSQYLCASSDSGTGGDSPLHFGNGTRLTVT.

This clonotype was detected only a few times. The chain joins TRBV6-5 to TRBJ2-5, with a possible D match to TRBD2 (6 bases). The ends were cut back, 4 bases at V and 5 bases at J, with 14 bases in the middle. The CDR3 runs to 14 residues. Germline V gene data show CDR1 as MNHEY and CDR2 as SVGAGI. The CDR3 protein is CASSLAEARETQYF. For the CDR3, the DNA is TGTGCCAGCAGTTTAGCGGAAGCTAGGGAGACCCAGTACTTC.

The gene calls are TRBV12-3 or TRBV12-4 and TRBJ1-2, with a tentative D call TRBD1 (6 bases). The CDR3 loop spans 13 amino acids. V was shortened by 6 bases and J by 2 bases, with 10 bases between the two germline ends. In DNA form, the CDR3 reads TGTGCCAGCAGGCCCACAGGGAACTATGGCTACACCTTC. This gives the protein CASRPTGNYGYTF.

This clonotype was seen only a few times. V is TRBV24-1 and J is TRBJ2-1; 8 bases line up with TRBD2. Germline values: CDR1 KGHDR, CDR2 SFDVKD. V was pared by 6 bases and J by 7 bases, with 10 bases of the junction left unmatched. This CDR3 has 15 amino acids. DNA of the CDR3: TGTGCCACCAGTCCCCCCGCGGGGGGCGTTAATGAGCAGTTCTTC. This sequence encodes CATSPPAGGVNEQFF.

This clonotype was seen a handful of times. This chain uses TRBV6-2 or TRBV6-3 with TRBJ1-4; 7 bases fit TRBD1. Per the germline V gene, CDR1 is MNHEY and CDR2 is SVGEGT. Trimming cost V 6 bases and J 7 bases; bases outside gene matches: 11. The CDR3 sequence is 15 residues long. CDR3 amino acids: CASRVGQVRGEKLFF. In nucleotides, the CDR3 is TGTGCCAGCAGGGTCGGACAGGTCAGGGGTGAAAAACTGTTTTTT.

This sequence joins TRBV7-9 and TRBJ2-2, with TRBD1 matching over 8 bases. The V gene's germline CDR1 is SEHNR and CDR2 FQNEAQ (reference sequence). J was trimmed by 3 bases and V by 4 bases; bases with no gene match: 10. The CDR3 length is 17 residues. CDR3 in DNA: TGTGCCAGCAGCTCCCCGGGACAGGCCCCCGACACCGGGGAGCTGTTTTTT. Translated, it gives CASSSPGQAPDTGELFF.

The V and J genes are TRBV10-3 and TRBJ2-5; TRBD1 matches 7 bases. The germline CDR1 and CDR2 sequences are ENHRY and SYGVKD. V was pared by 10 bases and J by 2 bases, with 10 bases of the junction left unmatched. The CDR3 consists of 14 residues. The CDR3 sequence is CATSFGTDQETQYF. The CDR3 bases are TGTGCCACCTCCTTCGGGACAGATCAAGAGACCCAGTACTTC.

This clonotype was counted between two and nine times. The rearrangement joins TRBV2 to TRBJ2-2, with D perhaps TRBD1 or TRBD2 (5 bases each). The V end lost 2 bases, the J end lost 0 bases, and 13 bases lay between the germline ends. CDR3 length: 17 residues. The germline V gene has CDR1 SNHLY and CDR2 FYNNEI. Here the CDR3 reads CASSEWGRATNTGELFF. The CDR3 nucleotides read TGTGCCAGCAGTGAATGGGGACGCGCTACGAACACCGGGGAGCTGTTTTTT.

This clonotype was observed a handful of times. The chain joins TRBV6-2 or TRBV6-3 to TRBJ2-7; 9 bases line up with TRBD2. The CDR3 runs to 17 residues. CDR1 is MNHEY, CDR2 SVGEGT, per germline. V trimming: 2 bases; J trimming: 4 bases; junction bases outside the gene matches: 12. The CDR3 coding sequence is TGTGCCAGCAGTTACGAAACCGGGACTAGCTCGGTGTACGAGCAGTACTTC. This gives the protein CASSYETGTSSVYEQYF.

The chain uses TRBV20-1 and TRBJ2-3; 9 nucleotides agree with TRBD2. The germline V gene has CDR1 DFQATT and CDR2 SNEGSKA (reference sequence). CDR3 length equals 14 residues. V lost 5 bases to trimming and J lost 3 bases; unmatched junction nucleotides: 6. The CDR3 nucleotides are TGCAGTGCTCATGCGGGGGGGCTGACAGATACGCAGTATTTT. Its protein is CSAHAGGLTDTQYF.

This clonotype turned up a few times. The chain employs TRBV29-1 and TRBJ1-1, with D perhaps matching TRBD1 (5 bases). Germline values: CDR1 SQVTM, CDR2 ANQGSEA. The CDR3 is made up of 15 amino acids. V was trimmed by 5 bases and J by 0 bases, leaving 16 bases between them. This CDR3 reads CSVSQGWGMNTEAFF. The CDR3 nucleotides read TGCAGCGTTTCGCAGGGATGGGGCATGAACACTGAAGCTTTCTTT.

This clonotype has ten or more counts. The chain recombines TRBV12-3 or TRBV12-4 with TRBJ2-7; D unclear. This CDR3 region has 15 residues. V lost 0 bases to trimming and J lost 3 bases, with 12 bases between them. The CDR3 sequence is CASSLAGRVNYEQYF. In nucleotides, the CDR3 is TGTGCCAGCAGTTTAGCCGGCCGAGTCAACTACGAGCAGTACTTC.

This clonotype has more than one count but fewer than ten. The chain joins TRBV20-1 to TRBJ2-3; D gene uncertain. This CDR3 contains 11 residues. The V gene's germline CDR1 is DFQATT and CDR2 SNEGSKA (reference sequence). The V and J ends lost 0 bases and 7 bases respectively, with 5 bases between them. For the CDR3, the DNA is TGCAGTGCTAGAGAAGGGAATACGCAGTATTTT. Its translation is CSAREGNTQYF.

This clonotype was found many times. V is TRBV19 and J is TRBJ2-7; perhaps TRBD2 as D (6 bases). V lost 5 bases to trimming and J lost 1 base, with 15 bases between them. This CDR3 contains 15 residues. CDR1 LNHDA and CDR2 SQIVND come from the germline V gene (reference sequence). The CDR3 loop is CASSPKAGTSYEQYF. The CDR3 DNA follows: TGTGCCAGTAGTCCAAAGGCCGGGACTTCCTACGAGCAGTACTTC.

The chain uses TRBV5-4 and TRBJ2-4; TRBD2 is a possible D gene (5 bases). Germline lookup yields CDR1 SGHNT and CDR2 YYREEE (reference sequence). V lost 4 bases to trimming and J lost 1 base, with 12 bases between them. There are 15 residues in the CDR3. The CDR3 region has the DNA TGTGCCAGCAGCGCCGCGGGTGGGGCCAAAAACATTCAGTACTTC. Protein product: CASSAAGGAKNIQYF.

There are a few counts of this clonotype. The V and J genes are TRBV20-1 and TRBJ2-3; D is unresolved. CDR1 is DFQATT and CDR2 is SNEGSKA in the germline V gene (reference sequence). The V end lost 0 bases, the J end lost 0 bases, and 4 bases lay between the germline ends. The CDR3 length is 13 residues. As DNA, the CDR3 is TGCAGTGCTAGAGATCTCAGCACAGATACGCAGTATTTT. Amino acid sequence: CSARDLSTDTQYF.